This T cell receptor (beta chain) was captured by sequencing in a study of identifying expanded T cells in peripheral blood. This CDR3 spans 14 amino acids. V was clipped by 3 bases and J by 7 bases, with 13 bases between them. Germline V gene sequence: CDR1 LNHNV, CDR2 YYDKDF (reference sequence). Healthy donors had no documented immune events, such as infections, while sampled. Some clones are missing from TCRdb's copy, which holds only in-frame ones; the method was immunoSEQ multiplex PCR. The sample yields 100,000 to 150,000 clones, roughly 90% seen once. The J gene is TRBJ2-1, the V gene TRBV15; possibly TRBD1 for D (6 bases). The sample consisted of blood. This clonotype was obtained from a person aged 18 to 75 in good health. The CDR3 is CATSSTGTRNEQFF. CDR3 coding DNA: TGTGCCACCAGCAGTACAGGGACGCGGAATGAGCAGTTCTTC.